The T cell receptor beta chain described here comes from a study of T cells in Graves' hyperthyroidism and ophthalmopathy. Whole-study results and caveats: Most clonotypes expanded in the thyroid (above 0.001) were also present in blood.

Germline CDR1 and CDR2: SGHVS and FQNEAQ. The V and J ends lost 1 base and 6 bases, in that order; junction bases with no gene match: 11. This CDR3 spans 18 amino acids. Not enrolled were patients with uncontrolled infection, other autoimmune disease, pregnancy or lactation. This clonotype came up many times. Its specificity is unknown. Template material for amplifying TCR beta CDR3 regions consisted of RNA transcripts. The HTBI primer set served for first-round RT-PCR of the TCR CDR3. In TCRdb, the multiplex PCR reads were re-called with MiXCR into one record per CDR3 protein. The data show 390,000 or so distinct CDR3 sequences, roughly 14% seen once.

The TCR was taken from a man younger than 35 with Graves' ophthalmopathy. The sequenced sample consisted of blood. The chain combines TRBV7-8 with TRBJ2-1; 11 nucleotides align to TRBD2. CDR3 region: CASSLGSPSGRLGNEQFF. The CDR3 DNA is TGTGCCAGCAGCTTAGGATCGCCTAGCGGGAGGCTCGGCAATGAGCAGTTCTTC.